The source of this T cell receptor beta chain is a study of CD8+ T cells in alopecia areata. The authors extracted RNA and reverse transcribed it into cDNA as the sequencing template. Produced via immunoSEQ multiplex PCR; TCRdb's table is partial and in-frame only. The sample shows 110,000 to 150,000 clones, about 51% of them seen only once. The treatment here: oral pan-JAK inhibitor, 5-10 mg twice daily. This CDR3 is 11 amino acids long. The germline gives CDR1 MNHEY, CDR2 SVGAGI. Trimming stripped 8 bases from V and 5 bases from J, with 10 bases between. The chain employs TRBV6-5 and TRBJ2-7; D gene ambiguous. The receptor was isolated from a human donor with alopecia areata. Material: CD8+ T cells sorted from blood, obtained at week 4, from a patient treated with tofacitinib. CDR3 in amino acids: CASYTIDEQYF. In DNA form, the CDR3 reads TGTGCCAGCTACACGATTGACGAGCAGTACTTC.